This T cell receptor (beta chain) was obtained from a study of graft-versus-host responses after intestinal transplantation. Study-level background: Multivisceral, liver-intestinal, or isolated intestinal transplants were given to recipients.

Profiling relied on immunoSEQ multiplex PCR, and the TCRdb table lists in-frame clones only, not all of them. Among about 90,000 clones listed, around 93% were seen once. Trimming removed 2 bases from V and 6 bases from J, with 7 bases in between. Germline loops: CDR1 SGHTA, CDR2 FQGNSA. CDR3 length equals 13 residues. As for this clone: Antigen: not known.

The sequencing here drew on unstimulated CD4+ T cells sorted from spleen or lymph node cells, taken before transplant. The rearrangement links TRBV7-2 to TRBJ2-2, with D uncertain. This clonotype was obtained from a human donor who was the organ donor for an intestinal transplant. This CDR3 is CASSLLASGELFF. The CDR3 nucleotides are TGTGCCAGCAGCTTATTAGCTTCCGGGGAGCTGTTTTTT.